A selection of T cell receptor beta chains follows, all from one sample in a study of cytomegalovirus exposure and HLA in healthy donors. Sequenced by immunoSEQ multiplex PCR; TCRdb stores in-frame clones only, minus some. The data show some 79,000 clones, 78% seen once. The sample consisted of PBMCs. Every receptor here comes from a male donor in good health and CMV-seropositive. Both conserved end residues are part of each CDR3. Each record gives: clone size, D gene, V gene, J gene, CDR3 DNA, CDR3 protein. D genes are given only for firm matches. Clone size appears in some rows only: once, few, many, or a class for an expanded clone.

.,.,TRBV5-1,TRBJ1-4,TGCGCCAGCAGCATGGACAGCCCTAATGAAAAACTGTTTTTT,CASSMDSPNEKLFF
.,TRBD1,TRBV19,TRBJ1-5,TGTGCCAGTACCTACAGGGGTCGGGGCAATCAGCCCCAGCATTTT,CASTYRGRGNQPQHF
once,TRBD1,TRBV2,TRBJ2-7,TGTGCCAGCAGATACAGGGGCGTTTTAAGCTCCTACGAGCAGTACTTC,CASRYRGVLSSYEQYF
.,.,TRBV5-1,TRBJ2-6,TGCGCCAGCAGGTACTCTGGGGCCAACGTCCTGACTTTC,CASRYSGANVLTF
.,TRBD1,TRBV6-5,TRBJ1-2,TGTGCCAGCACCGAACAGGGGTGGGCTAACTATGGCTACACCTTC,CASTEQGWANYGYTF
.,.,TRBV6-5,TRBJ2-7,TGTGCCAGCGTCCGCCACTTGGAGTACGAGCAGTACTTC,CASVRHLEYEQYF
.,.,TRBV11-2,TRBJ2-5,TGTGCCAGCAGCTTATTGGAGGGGCAAGAGACCCAGTACTTC,CASSLLEGQETQYF
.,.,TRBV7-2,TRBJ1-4,TGTGCCAGCAGCTTAGCGGGGACTTTAACTAATGAAAAACTGTTTTTT,CASSLAGTLTNEKLFF
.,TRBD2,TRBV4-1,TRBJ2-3,TGCGCCAGCAGGGGACTAGCGGGAGATACGCAGTATTTT,CASRGLAGDTQYF
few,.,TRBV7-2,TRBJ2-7,TGTGCCAGCAGCTCCCTGGACAGCTCCTACGAGCAGTACTTC,CASSSLDSSYEQYF
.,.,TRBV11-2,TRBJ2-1,TGTGCCAGCAGCCGATTGGGGGGGGCCCGCAATGAGCAGTTCTTC,CASSRLGGARNEQFF
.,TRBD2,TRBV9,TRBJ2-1,TGTGCCAGCAGCGCAAGGACTAGCATCTGGGATGAGCAGTTCTTC,CASSARTSIWDEQFF
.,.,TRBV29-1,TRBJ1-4,TGCAGCGTTGTTTTAGGTAGCGAAAAACTGTTTTTT,CSVVLGSEKLFF
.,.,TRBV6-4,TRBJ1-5,TGTGCCAGCAGTGACGTTACGGGGGGCCAGCCCCAGCATTTT,CASSDVTGGQPQHF
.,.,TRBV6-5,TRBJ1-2,TGTGCCAGCAGCCCGACCGGGGGTGGCTACACCTTC,CASSPTGGGYTF
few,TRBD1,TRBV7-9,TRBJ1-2,TGTGCCAGCAGCGTCCGCCAGGGGGATGGCTACACCTTC,CASSVRQGDGYTF
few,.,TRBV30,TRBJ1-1,TGTGCCTGGGCAGCGGGCCTGCGGACTGAAGCTTTCTTT,CAWAAGLRTEAFF
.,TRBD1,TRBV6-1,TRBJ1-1,TGTGCCAGCAGTGAACTAACAGGGGGGACTGAAGCTTTCTTT,CASSELTGGTEAFF
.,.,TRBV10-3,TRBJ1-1,TGTGCCAACTGGTCCCCCGAACGGACTGAAGCTTTCTTT,CANWSPERTEAFF
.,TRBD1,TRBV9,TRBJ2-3,TGTGCCAGCAGCGTAGCGGGACAGTTCACAGATACGCAGTATTTT,CASSVAGQFTDTQYF
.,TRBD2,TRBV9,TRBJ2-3,TGTGCCAGCAGCGTAGTAGGGCGGGGGGCGAAAGATACGCAGTATTTT,CASSVVGRGAKDTQYF
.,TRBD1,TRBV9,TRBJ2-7,TGTGCCAGCAGCGACCGGGACAGGCTAACGGGCGAGCAGTACTTC,CASSDRDRLTGEQYF
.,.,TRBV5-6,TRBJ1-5,TGTGCCAGCAGCTTGATGGCAGTTAGCAATCAGCCCCAGCATTTT,CASSLMAVSNQPQHF
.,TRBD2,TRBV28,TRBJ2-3,TGTGCCAGCAGTTGGCTAGCGGGGGCTAGCACAGATACGCAGTATTTT,CASSWLAGASTDTQYF
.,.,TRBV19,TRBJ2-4,TGTGCCAGTAGTCTGCGGACGGACTACAAAAACATTCAGTACTTC,CASSLRTDYKNIQYF
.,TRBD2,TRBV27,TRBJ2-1,TGTGCCAGCAGCCACTCGCGGGAGTGGAATGAGCAGTTCTTC,CASSHSREWNEQFF
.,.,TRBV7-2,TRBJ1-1,TGTGCCAGCAGCGAGATAGGGGACACTGAAGCTTTCTTT,CASSEIGDTEAFF
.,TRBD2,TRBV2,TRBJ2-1,TGTGCCAGCATCGGCCTAGCGGGGGGGCAGGGGCGGCATGAGCAGTTCTTC,CASIGLAGGQGRHEQFF
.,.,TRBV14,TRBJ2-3,TGTGCCAGCAGCCAGGCAGGCACAGATACGCAGTATTTT,CASSQAGTDTQYF
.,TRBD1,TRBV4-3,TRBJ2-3,TGCGCCAGCAGCCAAGGACAGGGGGAGACGGCAGATACGCAGTATTTT,CASSQGQGETADTQYF
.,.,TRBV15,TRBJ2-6,TGTGCCACCAGCAGAGTGGGAACAGGGTGGTCTGGGGCCAACGTCCTGACTTTC,CATSRVGTGWSGANVLTF
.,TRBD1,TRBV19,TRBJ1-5,TGTGCCAGTACGGACAGGGCAAATCAGCCCCAGCATTTT,CASTDRANQPQHF
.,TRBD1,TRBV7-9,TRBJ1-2,TGTGCCAGCAGCCACGTGACAGGACAGGGGCTCTATGGCTACACCTTC,CASSHVTGQGLYGYTF
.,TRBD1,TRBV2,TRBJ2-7,TGTGCCAGCAGTGAAGTCCTGACAGGGACCTACGAGCAGTACTTC,CASSEVLTGTYEQYF
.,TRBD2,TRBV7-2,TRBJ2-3,TGTGCCAGCAGCATGACTAGCGGTACCACAGATACGCAGTATTTT,CASSMTSGTTDTQYF
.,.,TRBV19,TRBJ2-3,TGTGCCAGTAACAAAGGGAGGAGAGAACTCTATTCTACGCAGTATTTT,CASNKGRRELYSTQYF
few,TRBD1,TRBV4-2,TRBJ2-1,TGTGCCAGCAGCCAAGATGGGACAGGGGGCTACAATGAGCAGTTCTTC,CASSQDGTGGYNEQFF
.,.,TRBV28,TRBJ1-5,TGTGCCAGCAGTTTAAGTTTCTCTAGGTATCAGCCCCAGCATTTT,CASSLSFSRYQPQHF
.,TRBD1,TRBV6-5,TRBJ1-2,TGTGCCAGCAGCGACAGGGTATCGGTCTATGGCTACACCTTC,CASSDRVSVYGYTF
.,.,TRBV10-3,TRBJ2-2,TGTGCCATCAGTGCCCGGCTCCCGGACAGCAACACCGGGGAGCTGTTTTTT,CAISARLPDSNTGELFF
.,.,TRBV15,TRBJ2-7,TGTGCCACCAGCAGAGCTATGGACACTATAAGCTCCTACGAGCAGTACTTC,CATSRAMDTISSYEQYF